The 31 T cell receptor beta chains given below trace back to one sample, sequenced in a study of graft-versus-host responses after intestinal transplantation. Libraries were prepared by immunoSEQ multiplex PCR; TCRdb keeps only in-frame clonotypes and omits some of them. Altogether some 84,000 clones are present, approximately 78% being singletons, with the ten largest covering 0.83%. These TCRs' antigens remain unknown. The sequencing here drew on unstimulated CD4+ T cells sorted from spleen or lymph node cells, taken before intestinal transplant. These TCRs come from a human donor who received an intestinal transplant.

A single count supports this clone. The chain is built from TRBV29-1 and TRBJ2-1, with TRBD2 matching over 8 bases. CDR1 SQVTM and CDR2 ANQGSEA come from the germline V gene. Germline trimming cut 1 base from V and 0 bases from J; bases unmatched to any gene: 8. This CDR3 spans 17 amino acids. The CDR3 loop reads CSVEGSGETSSYNEQFF. The CDR3 region has the DNA TGCAGCGTTGAAGGTAGCGGGGAGACTAGCTCCTACAATGAGCAGTTCTTC.

The chain carries TRBV7-8 and TRBJ1-4; the match to TRBD1 covers 10 bases. V was clipped by 3 bases and J by 0 bases; unmatched bases: 4. Looked up from germline, CDR1 is SGHVS and CDR2 is FQNEAQ. CDR3 length: 17 amino acids. The CDR3: CASSFRDRGSTNEKLFF. DNA of the CDR3: TGTGCCAGCAGCTTCCGGGACAGGGGATCAACTAATGAAAAACTGTTTTTT.

This chain uses TRBV4-2 with TRBJ2-1; 10 nucleotides match TRBD2. J was trimmed by 5 bases and V by 0 bases; bases with no gene match: 19. The length of the CDR3 is 21 residues. Germline CDR1 reads LGHNA; CDR2 reads YNFKEQ. CDR3: CASSQEGGRGRIAGGHNEQFF. The CDR3 region has the DNA TGTGCCAGCAGCCAAGAGGGGGGGCGTGGGAGGATAGCGGGAGGCCACAATGAGCAGTTCTTC.

The rearrangement joins TRBV11-2 to TRBJ1-1, with TRBD1 matching over 7 bases. V was clipped by 5 bases and J by 3 bases; unmatched bases: 9. From germline, CDR1 is SGHAT and CDR2 FQNNGV. This CDR3 is built from 15 residues. CDR3 sequence reads: CASSPRQGVYTEAFF. Written as DNA, the CDR3 is TGTGCCAGCAGCCCGCGACAGGGAGTGTACACTGAAGCTTTCTTT. Together with reference TRBV11-2 and TRBJ1-1, the CDR3 gives the full variable domain: EAGVAQSPRYKIIEKRQSVAFWCNPISGHATLYWYQQILGQGPKLLIQFQNNGVVDDSQLPKDRFSAERLKGVDSTLKIQPAKLEDSAVYLCASSPRQGVYTEAFFGQGTRLTVV.

This clone is a singleton in its sample. The genes are TRBV9 and TRBJ2-5; D not certain. Germline values: CDR1 SGDLS, CDR2 YYNGEE. The CDR3 runs to 13 residues. With 0 bases removed from V and 5 bases from J, the gap between germline ends came to 8 bases. CDR3 sequence: CASSVDFGETQYF. DNA of the CDR3: TGTGCCAGCAGCGTAGACTTCGGGGAGACCCAGTACTTC.

The chain recombines TRBV30 with TRBJ1-1; D gene ambiguous. Germline V gene data show CDR1 as GTSNPN and CDR2 as SVGIG (reference sequence). V lost 2 bases and J lost 11, with 15 bases in between. The CDR3 runs to 12 residues. The CDR3 bases are TGTGCCTGGAGTTCGACGGGGAATAGGGCTTTCTTT. Protein product: CAWSSTGNRAFF.

A note on this clone: The junction departs from the called germline gene at one end, perhaps through a read error. CDR3 loop: CASRLGAGGPDF. The CDR3, as DNA: TGTGCCAGCAGGCTAGGGGCGGGAGGGCCCGATTTT. The chain recombines TRBV28 with TRBJ2-3; 9 positions agree with TRBD2. Germline values: CDR1 MDHEN, CDR2 SYDVKM. The CDR3 contains 12 residues.

This chain uses TRBV7-9 with TRBJ2-2, with 9 bases aligning to TRBD1. The CDR3 consists of 14 residues. The V segment lost 5 bases and the J segment 4 bases; nucleotides outside the gene matches: 2. Germline CDR1 reads SEHNR; CDR2 reads FQNEAQ (reference sequence). This chain's CDR3 is CASSTDRGTGELFF. The CDR3 nucleotides read TGTGCCAGCAGCACGGACAGGGGCACCGGGGAGCTGTTTTTT.

The chain is built from TRBV6-5 and TRBJ1-1; D ambiguous. Germline V lookup: CDR1 MNHEY, CDR2 SVGAGI. There are 11 residues in the CDR3. V lost 11 bases, J lost 0 bases, and 7 bases lay in between. CDR3 protein: CASGLNTEAFF. The DNA of the CDR3 is TGTGCCTCCGGGTTGAACACTGAAGCTTTCTTT.

The rearrangement uses TRBV2 and TRBJ2-7; a weak D match, TRBD2 (5 bases). The CDR3 sequence is 13 residues long. Germline CDR1 is SNHLY and CDR2 is FYNNEI. V dropped 6 bases and J dropped 6 bases, with 15 bases sitting between them. This chain's CDR3 is CASRGLTTGEQYF. In nucleotides, the CDR3 is TGTGCCAGCAGAGGACTTACAACGGGCGAGCAGTACTTC. The complete variable domain, with remaining parts taken from reference TRBV2 and TRBJ2-7, reads EPEVTQTPSHQVTQMGQEVILRCVPISNHLYFYWYRQILGQKVEFLVSFYNNEISEKSEIFDDQFSVERPDGSNFTLKIRSTKLEDSAMYFCASRGLTTGEQYFGPGTRLTVT.

This chain joins TRBV10-3 and TRBJ1-5, with TRBD1 matching over 7 bases. The CDR3 covers 16 residues. Germline V gives CDR1 ENHRY, CDR2 SYGVKD. V lost 6 bases to trimming and J lost 4 bases; unmatched junction nucleotides: 12. The DNA of the CDR3 is TGTGCCATCAGCCCGGGACAGACTTTGACTAATCAGCCCCAGCATTTT. Encoded protein: CAISPGQTLTNQPQHF.

This chain joins TRBV6-5 and TRBJ1-6, with D tentatively TRBD1 (6 bases). The CDR3 spans 13 residues. Germline loops: CDR1 MNHEY, CDR2 SVGAGI. V lost 7 bases and J lost 9, with 13 bases in between. CDR3 residues: CASKGGGPSPLHF. In DNA, the CDR3 is TGTGCCAGCAAGGGGGGGGGCCCTTCACCCCTCCACTTT.

The CDR3 region is CASKWEGFGGNIQYF. CDR3 DNA sequence: TGTGCCAGTAAATGGGAGGGGTTCGGAGGAAACATTCAGTACTTC. The chain joins TRBV28 to TRBJ2-4; 7 positions match TRBD2. From germline, CDR1 is MDHEN and CDR2 SYDVKM. This CDR3 spans 15 amino acids. Unmatched junction bases numbered 14, after V lost 9 bases and J lost 6 bases.

V and J are TRBV5-1 and TRBJ2-3, with 7 bases fitting TRBD2. The CDR3 extends over 19 amino acids. The germline gives CDR1 SGHRS, CDR2 YFSETQ. The J segment lost 0 bases and the V segment lost 0 bases, leaving 13 bases of the junction unmatched. The CDR3 loop is CASSLDFFWASGSTDTQYF. CDR3 DNA sequence: TGCGCCAGCAGCTTGGACTTTTTTTGGGCTAGCGGAAGCACAGATACGCAGTATTTT.

The genes are TRBV9 and TRBJ2-3, with D maybe TRBD2 (5 bases). Germline-derived CDR1 and CDR2 are SGDLS and YYNGEE. V was clipped by 0 bases and J by 0 bases, with 11 bases between them. This CDR3 has 16 residues. The CDR3 here is CASSVASLGSTDTQYF. CDR3 in DNA: TGTGCCAGCAGCGTAGCTAGCCTGGGGAGCACAGATACGCAGTATTTT.

The genes are TRBV27 and TRBJ2-3; 7 bases line up with TRBD2. The trim removed 4 bases at V and 1 base at J, leaving 11 bases unmatched. The germline gives CDR1 MNHEY, CDR2 SMNVEV (reference sequence). The CDR3 contains 17 residues. In DNA form, the CDR3 reads TGTGCCAGCAGTTCCCGACTAGCAACACACGGCACAGATACGCAGTATTTT. Its translation: CASSSRLATHGTDTQYF.

The rearrangement uses TRBV6-6 and TRBJ2-7; 9 nucleotides align to TRBD2. The V segment lost 8 bases and the J segment 2 bases; nucleotides outside the gene matches: 4. Looked up from germline, CDR1 is MNHNY and CDR2 is SVGAGI (reference sequence). The CDR3 runs to 13 residues. As DNA, the CDR3 is TGTGCCAGCTGCGGGAGGGTCACCTACGAGCAGTACTTC. This gives the protein CASCGRVTYEQYF.

This clone was counted a few times. V usage is TRBV5-6 and J usage is TRBJ1-4, with D tentatively TRBD1 (6 bases). Germline V lookup: CDR1 SGHDT, CDR2 YYEEEE. Trimming shortened V by 0 bases and J by 8 bases, and 11 bases separated the two germline ends. CDR3 length: 14 amino acids. This CDR3 is CASSLVGASEKLFF. The CDR3 DNA follows: TGTGCCAGCAGCTTGGTGGGGGCTAGCGAAAAACTGTTTTTT.

The V and J genes are TRBV7-8 and TRBJ2-7, with unresolved D. There are 14 residues in the CDR3. The V gene lost 2 bases and the J gene lost 3 bases, with 11 bases spanning the gap. Germline assignment: CDR1 SGHVS and CDR2 FQNEAQ. This CDR3 reads CASSLSRAYYEQYF. The DNA for the CDR3 is TGTGCCAGCAGCTTAAGTCGCGCTTACTACGAGCAGTACTTC.

This chain links TRBV5-1 with TRBJ1-1, with D perhaps TRBD1 (5 bases). CDR3 size: 14 residues. The germline gives CDR1 SGHRS, CDR2 YFSETQ. The V and J ends lost 5 bases and 4 bases respectively, with 15 bases between them. Here the CDR3 reads CASRRGVSPTEAFF. DNA of the CDR3: TGCGCCAGCAGAAGGGGTGTGTCCCCCACTGAAGCTTTCTTT.

The V and J genes are TRBV5-1 and TRBJ2-1, with TRBD2 matching over 11 bases. The CDR3 contains 18 residues. Germline lookup yields CDR1 SGHRS and CDR2 YFSETQ. After removal of 4 bases from V and 0 bases from J, the junction contained 9 bases not matched to a gene. CDR3 sequence: CASSPTGTSGSSYNEQFF. CDR3 nucleotides: TGCGCCAGCAGCCCGACCGGGACTAGCGGCAGCTCCTACAATGAGCAGTTCTTC.

This chain's CDR3 is CASSALGPLTSTDTQYF. The CDR3 nucleotides read TGTGCCAGCAGTGCCTTGGGGCCTCTAACCAGCACAGATACGCAGTATTTT. The rearrangement uses TRBV6-1 and TRBJ2-3; tentatively, D is TRBD1 (5 bases). CDR1 is MNHNS and CDR2 is SASEGT in the germline V gene. There are 17 residues in the CDR3. V was pared by 4 bases and J by 0 bases, with 17 bases between.

The J gene is TRBJ2-1, the V gene TRBV15, with D maybe TRBD2 (7 bases). V was trimmed by 0 bases and J by 7 bases, leaving 16 bases between them. Germline CDR1 is LNHNV and CDR2 is YYDKDF (reference sequence). The CDR3 sequence is 16 residues long. The CDR3 region is CATSRDRGAVGNEQFF. CDR3 DNA: TGTGCCACCAGCAGAGATCGGGGGGCTGTAGGTAATGAGCAGTTCTTC.

The J gene is TRBJ2-5, the V gene TRBV28; D not certain. The CDR3 has 12 amino acids. V lost 3 bases and J 5 bases, leaving 7 bases between the germline ends. CDR1 is MDHEN and CDR2 is SYDVKM in the germline V gene. CDR3 nucleotides: TGTGCCAGCAGTTTGATGAGCGAGACCCAGTACTTC. Its protein product is CASSLMSETQYF.

The chain carries TRBV7-2 and TRBJ2-1, with 12 bases fitting TRBD2. Germline V gene data show CDR1 as SGHTA and CDR2 as FQGNSA. This CDR3 is built from 15 residues. The J segment lost 4 bases and the V segment lost 5 bases, leaving 3 bases of the junction unmatched. Written as DNA, the CDR3 is TGTGCCAGCAGCCAAACTAGCGGGGGGTACAATGAGCAGTTCTTC. It is translated as CASSQTSGGYNEQFF.

The J gene is TRBJ1-2, the V gene TRBV28, with D possibly matching TRBD1 (6 bases). CDR3 length equals 15 residues. Between the trimmed V and J ends, which lost 4 bases and 4 bases, there was a span of 16 bases. Germline loops: CDR1 MDHEN, CDR2 SYDVKM. This CDR3 is CASSSPGDPFYGYTF. CDR3 coding DNA: TGTGCCAGCAGTTCCCCAGGGGATCCTTTCTATGGCTACACCTTC.

This clone was counted only a few times. The CDR3 nucleotides are TGCGCCAGCAGCTTGATGGCCCGGGTCGGGGGTTCACCCCTCCACTTT. Protein sequence: CASSLMARVGGSPLHF. The chain recombines TRBV5-1 with TRBJ1-6; tentative D call: TRBD1 (5 bases). Germline V CDR1 and CDR2: SGHRS, YFSETQ. The CDR3 is 16 residues long. V was shortened by 1 base and J by 9 bases, with 17 bases between the two germline ends.

The CDR3 protein is CASSEVGYGAYEQYF. DNA of the CDR3: TGTGCCAGCAGTGAAGTGGGATACGGGGCCTACGAGCAGTACTTC. The chain has TRBV2 and TRBJ2-7; possible D gene TRBD2, 5 bases. Germline CDR1 is SNHLY and CDR2 is FYNNEI. Deletions cut 1 base from V and 2 bases from J, with 12 bases between. CDR3 length: 15 residues.

The chain employs TRBV6-1 and TRBJ1-5, with a tentative D call TRBD1 (6 bases). The length of the CDR3 is 15 residues. The V and J ends lost 5 bases and 5 bases respectively, with 16 bases between them. CDR1 is MNHNS and CDR2 is SASEGT in the germline V gene. DNA of the CDR3: TGTGCCAGCAGTTCAACAGGGTTGAGCGATCAGCCCCAGCATTTT. Its translation is CASSSTGLSDQPQHF.

Regarding this clone: The identical CDR3 is also encoded by other nucleotide sequences in the sample. The rearrangement uses TRBV5-1 and TRBJ2-3, with 7 bases aligning to TRBD2. Germline lookup yields CDR1 SGHRS and CDR2 YFSETQ. The CDR3 loop spans 14 amino acids. J was trimmed by 0 bases and V by 6 bases; bases with no gene match: 4. The CDR3 protein is CASMRGGSTDTQYF. In DNA, the CDR3 is TGCGCCAGCATGCGCGGGGGAAGCACAGATACGCAGTATTTT. Based on the CDR3 plus reference TRBV5-1 and TRBJ2-3, the full variable domain is KAGVTQTPRYLIKTRGQQVTLSCSPISGHRSVSWYQQTPGQGLQFLFEYFSETQRNKGNFPGRFSGRQFSNSRSEMNVSTLELGDSALYLCASMRGGSTDTQYFGPGTRLTVL.

CDR3 bases: TGCAGCACTAGTCCCGTATATAGGGAGACCCAGTACTTC. It translates to CSTSPVYRETQYF. This chain links TRBV29-1 with TRBJ2-5; weak D call: TRBD2 (5 bases). The germline V gene has CDR1 SQVTM and CDR2 ANQGSEA. This CDR3 comprises 13 residues. V lost 8 bases to trimming and J lost 5 bases, with 18 bases between them.